These 13 T cell receptor beta chains share one sample of origin, sequenced in a study of blood T cell repertoires in COVID-19. Profiled with immunoSEQ multiplex PCR; TCRdb holds only in-frame clones, not every one. The sample lists more than 75,000 clones; approximately 82% were seen once. Sequenced: peripheral blood. These receptors came from a man between 60 and 75 years old with acute or convalescent COVID-19.

This chain links TRBV9 with TRBJ2-1; the match to TRBD2 covers 11 bases. The CDR3 contains 18 residues. Germline loops: CDR1 SGDLS, CDR2 YYNGEE. The V and J ends lost 0 bases and 3 bases, in that order; junction bases with no gene match: 8. The CDR3 DNA sequence: TGTGCCAGCAGCGTAGAGGGGGGACTAGCGGAGCACTACAATGAGCAGTTCTTC. It encodes CASSVEGGLAEHYNEQFF.

The chain is built from TRBV11-2 and TRBJ1-5; D possibly corresponds to TRBD1 (6 bases). Trimming cost V 0 bases and J 4 bases, with 16 bases left between them. Germline lookup yields CDR1 SGHAT and CDR2 FQNNGV. CDR3 size: 17 residues. The CDR3 sequence: CASSLDGGARQNQPQHF. CDR3 sequence (DNA): TGTGCCAGCAGCTTAGACGGGGGGGCGCGACAGAATCAGCCCCAGCATTTT.

The V call is TRBV7-2, the J call TRBJ1-2; TRBD1 aligns across 7 bases. The CDR3 loop spans 13 amino acids. The V gene end was trimmed by 3 bases and the J gene end by 8 bases; junction bases not matched to a gene: 6. Germline-derived CDR1 and CDR2 are SGHTA and FQGNSA. CDR3: CASSFDRAYGYTF. DNA for the CDR3: TGTGCCAGCAGCTTCGACAGGGCGTACGGCTACACCTTC. Filled out from reference TRBV7-2 and TRBJ1-2, the complete variable domain reads GAGVSQSPSNKVTEKGKDVELRCDPISGHTALYWYRQSLGQGLEFLIYFQGNSAPDKSGLPSDRFSAERTGGSVSTLTIQRTQQEDSAVYLCASSFDRAYGYTFGSGTRLTVV.

The V and J genes are TRBV2 and TRBJ2-5; 8 nucleotides align to TRBD2. The CDR3 totals 14 residues. The ends lost 7 bases at V and 6 bases at J; junction bases unmatched: 10. CDR1 and CDR2 from the germline V gene are SNHLY and FYNNEI. The DNA for the CDR3 is TGTGCCAGCACCGGGGTAGCGGGGTATCAGACCCAGTACTTC. Its translation: CASTGVAGYQTQYF.

This CDR3 is CAWSGDSNYNSPLHF. In DNA form, the CDR3 reads TGTGCCTGGAGTGGGGACAGTAACTATAATTCACCCCTCCACTTT. The chain uses TRBV30 and TRBJ1-6; 7 bases agree with TRBD1. The germline V gene encodes CDR1 GTSNPN and CDR2 SVGIG (reference sequence). V lost 1 base to trimming and J lost 3 bases; unmatched junction nucleotides: 3. The CDR3 loop spans 15 amino acids.

The CDR3, as DNA: TGTGCCAGCAGCTCCGGGGGGGGCCAGGGCACAGATACGCAGTATTTT. Translation gives CASSSGGGQGTDTQYF. The V gene is TRBV5-4, the J gene TRBJ2-3; 8 nucleotides agree with TRBD2. Germline loops: CDR1 SGHNT, CDR2 YYREEE (reference sequence). Trimming cost V 3 bases and J 1 base; bases outside gene matches: 7. This CDR3 contains 16 residues.

This sequence joins TRBV5-8 and TRBJ2-1; a possible D gene is TRBD2 (6 bases). V lost 4 bases and J lost 3, with 17 bases in between. This CDR3 is 16 amino acids long. The V gene's germline CDR1 is SGHTS and CDR2 YDEGEE. The CDR3, as DNA: TGTGCCAGCAGCCCCATTGGGGGACTGGGCTACAATGAGCAGTTCTTC. Its protein is CASSPIGGLGYNEQFF.

The V call is TRBV2, the J call TRBJ2-5; D is ambiguous. The CDR3 has 15 amino acids. V lost 2 bases and J lost 5, with 15 bases in between. CDR1 and CDR2 (germline): SNHLY, FYNNEI. CDR3 sequence (DNA): TGTGCCAGCAGTGAATCCGGGTCAACGTGGGAGACCCAGTACTTC. This codes for CASSESGSTWETQYF. Using reference TRBV2 and TRBJ2-5 for the parts outside the CDR3, the full variable domain is EPEVTQTPSHQVTQMGQEVILRCVPISNHLYFYWYRQILGQKVEFLVSFYNNEISEKSEIFDDQFSVERPDGSNFTLKIRSTKLEDSAMYFCASSESGSTWETQYFGPGTRLLVL.

CDR3 coding DNA: TGTGCCAGCAGTGAAGCCAGGACAGGGCGAAGAAACACCATATATTTT. This translates into CASSEARTGRRNTIYF. The rearrangement uses TRBV2 and TRBJ1-3, with 8 bases fitting TRBD1. The CDR3 runs to 16 residues. Trimming removed 0 bases from V and 5 bases from J; junction bases left unmatched: 6. The germline V gene has CDR1 SNHLY and CDR2 FYNNEI.

This clone has only a few counts. The chain combines TRBV28 with TRBJ2-5; 14 positions match TRBD2. The CDR3 runs to 15 residues. Per the germline V gene, CDR1 is MDHEN and CDR2 is SYDVKM. The ends lost 5 bases at V and 7 bases at J; junction bases unmatched: 6. The DNA for the CDR3 is TGTGCCAGCAGTGGGACTAGCGGGGGCCTCTGGACCCAGTACTTC. As protein: CASSGTSGGLWTQYF.

V usage is TRBV6-5 and J usage is TRBJ2-5, with 8 bases matching TRBD2. This CDR3 region has 15 residues. Germline CDR1 and CDR2: MNHEY and SVGAGI. V was pared by 3 bases and J by 4 bases, with 7 bases of the junction left unmatched. DNA of the CDR3: TGTGCCAGCAGTTATTCGGGGGGGCCGGGAGAGACCCAGTACTTC. Its protein is CASSYSGGPGETQYF.

V is TRBV6-1 and J is TRBJ1-5; D unclear. The CDR3 length is 14 residues. The germline V gene encodes CDR1 MNHNS and CDR2 SASEGT. Between the trimmed V and J ends, which lost 1 base and 2 bases, there was a span of 6 bases. The CDR3 nucleotides read TGTGCCAGCAGTGAAGAGAGGGGCAATCAGCCCCAGCATTTT. Its protein product is CASSEERGNQPQHF.

This clone was detected only a few times. The V gene is TRBV6-2 or TRBV6-3, the J gene TRBJ1-2; possibly TRBD1 for D (5 bases). The CDR3 loop spans 15 amino acids. The germline V gene has CDR1 MNHEY and CDR2 SVGEGT. V lost 0 bases, J lost 8 bases, and 16 bases lay in between. The CDR3 sequence is CASSYSPGSVGGYTF. For the CDR3, the DNA is TGTGCCAGCAGTTACTCGCCAGGGTCAGTAGGAGGCTACACCTTC.